Listed below are T cell receptor beta chains from one sample, sequenced in a study of radiation and T cells in renal cell carcinoma. Assay used: immunoSEQ multiplex PCR; TCRdb lists only in-frame clones, some missing. Found here are 130,000 or so clones, 88% of them singletons; the top ten hold 12%. Here the sequenced sample was blood, taken from a patient whose treatment included radiotherapy and nephrectomy. The source is a woman in her forties or fifties with renal cell carcinoma. CDR3s include the opening cysteine and the closing phenylalanine or tryptophan. D genes are given only for firm matches. For some rows the clone size is stated as once, few or many, or as a class when expanded; others skip it.

j_gene: TRBJ1-2
v_gene: TRBV5-4
d_gene: -
abundance: -
CDR3aa: CASSSPTLPDGYTF
CDR3nt: TGTGCCAGCAGCTCCCCGACACTCCCGGATGGCTACACCTTC

j_gene: TRBJ1-1
v_gene: TRBV19
d_gene: -
abundance: -
CDR3aa: CASSSRLNTEAFF
CDR3nt: TGTGCCAGTAGTAGTAGGCTGAACACTGAAGCTTTCTTT

j_gene: TRBJ1-5
v_gene: TRBV19
d_gene: -
abundance: -
CDR3aa: CASSTQGRNQPQHF
CDR3nt: TGTGCCAGTAGTACGCAGGGGAGAAATCAGCCCCAGCATTTT

j_gene: TRBJ2-3
v_gene: TRBV6-4
d_gene: TRBD2
abundance: -
CDR3aa: CASSTSGGTDTQYF
CDR3nt: TGTGCCAGCAGTACTAGCGGGGGCACAGATACGCAGTATTTT

j_gene: TRBJ2-3
v_gene: TRBV4-1
d_gene: -
abundance: -
CDR3aa: CASSQEAGITDTQYF
CDR3nt: TGCGCCAGCAGCCAAGAAGCCGGGATCACAGATACGCAGTATTTT

j_gene: TRBJ1-1
v_gene: TRBV7-2
d_gene: -
abundance: -
CDR3aa: CASSRAGGNTEAFF
CDR3nt: TGTGCCAGCAGCCGTGCCGGGGGGAACACTGAAGCTTTCTTT

j_gene: TRBJ1-6
v_gene: TRBV7-8
d_gene: -
abundance: -
CDR3aa: CASSQAQMSSYNSPLHF
CDR3nt: TGTGCCAGCAGCCAAGCACAGATGAGCTCCTATAATTCACCCCTCCACTTT

j_gene: TRBJ2-2
v_gene: TRBV4-1
d_gene: -
abundance: -
CDR3aa: CASSQATGTAGELFF
CDR3nt: TGCGCCAGCAGCCAGGCCACAGGGACCGCCGGGGAGCTGTTTTTT

j_gene: TRBJ2-1
v_gene: TRBV18
d_gene: -
abundance: few
CDR3aa: CASSPPPGGVYNEQFF
CDR3nt: TGTGCCAGCTCACCACCTCCAGGGGGGGTATACAATGAGCAGTTCTTC

j_gene: TRBJ2-7
v_gene: TRBV6-1
d_gene: TRBD1
abundance: -
CDR3aa: CASTLGGTGLIEQYF
CDR3nt: TGTGCCAGCACCCTGGGGGGGACAGGGCTTATAGAGCAGTACTTC

j_gene: TRBJ1-1
v_gene: TRBV2
d_gene: -
abundance: -
CDR3aa: CASRRNTEAFF
CDR3nt: TGTGCCAGCCGTAGGAACACTGAAGCTTTCTTT

j_gene: TRBJ1-2
v_gene: TRBV10-2
d_gene: -
abundance: -
CDR3aa: CASSESGRLYGYTF
CDR3nt: TGCGCCAGCAGTGAGTCGGGCAGGCTCTATGGCTACACCTTC

j_gene: TRBJ1-6
v_gene: TRBV12-5
d_gene: -
abundance: few
CDR3aa: CASGLVPNSPLHF
CDR3nt: TGTGCTAGTGGTTTGGTACCCAATTCACCCCTCCACTTT

j_gene: TRBJ1-1
v_gene: TRBV28
d_gene: -
abundance: -
CDR3aa: CASSLGDTGRGTEAFF
CDR3nt: TGTGCCAGCAGCCTGGGTGATACAGGGAGGGGAACTGAAGCTTTCTTT

j_gene: TRBJ1-5
v_gene: TRBV19
d_gene: TRBD1
abundance: -
CDR3aa: CASSPDRGQPQHF
CDR3nt: TGTGCCAGTAGCCCGGACAGGGGACAGCCCCAGCATTTT